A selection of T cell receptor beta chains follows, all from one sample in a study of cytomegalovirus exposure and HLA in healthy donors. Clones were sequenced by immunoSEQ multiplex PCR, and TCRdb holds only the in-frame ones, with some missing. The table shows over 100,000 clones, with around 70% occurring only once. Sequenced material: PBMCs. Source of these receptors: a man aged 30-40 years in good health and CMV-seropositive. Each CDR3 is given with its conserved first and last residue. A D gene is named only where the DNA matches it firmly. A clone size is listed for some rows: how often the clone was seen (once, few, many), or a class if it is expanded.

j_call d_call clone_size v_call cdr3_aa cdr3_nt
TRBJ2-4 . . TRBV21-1 CASSKWAGTDKNIQYF TGTGCCAGCAGCAAATGGGCGGGCACGGACAAAAACATTCAGTACTTC
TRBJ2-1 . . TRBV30 CAWSRGRDDEQFF TGTGCCTGGAGCAGGGGCAGGGACGATGAGCAGTTCTTC
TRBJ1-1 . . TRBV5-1 CASSLGNGGEAFF TGCGCCAGCAGCTTGGGAAATGGGGGGGAAGCTTTCTTT
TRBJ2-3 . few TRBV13 CASSSGLGTYTQYF TGTGCCAGCAGCTCAGGACTGGGCACATATACGCAGTATTTT
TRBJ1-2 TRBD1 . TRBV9 CASSVGTGGGYTF TGTGCCAGCAGCGTAGGTACAGGGGGCGGCTACACCTTC
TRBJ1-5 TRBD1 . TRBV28 CASSPPGRDREQGNQPQHF TGTGCCAGCAGCCCCCCGGGGAGGGACAGGGAACAGGGCAATCAGCCCCAGCATTTT
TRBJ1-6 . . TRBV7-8 CASSFLGPSSYNSPLHF TGTGCCAGCAGCTTCCTGGGCCCCAGCTCCTATAATTCACCCCTCCACTTT
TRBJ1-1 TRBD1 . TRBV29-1 CSAGTGIRTEAFF TGCAGCGCCGGGACAGGAATCCGCACTGAAGCTTTCTTT
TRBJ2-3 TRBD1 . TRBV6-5 CASRAPGGPRHF TGTGCCAGCAGGGCCCCAGGGGGCCCCCGGCATTTT
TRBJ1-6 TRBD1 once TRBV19 CASQDRPNEALHF TGTGCCAGCCAGGACAGGCCTAATGAGGCCCTCCACTTT
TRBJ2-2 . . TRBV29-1 CSVDPGNTGELFF TGCAGCGTTGACCCGGGGAACACCGGGGAGCTGTTTTTT
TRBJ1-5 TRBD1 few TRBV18 CASSPRQGEQPQHF TGTGCCAGCTCACCGAGACAGGGAGAACAGCCCCAGCATTTT
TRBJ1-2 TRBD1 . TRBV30 CAWSRGQGISDYGYTF TGTGCCTGGAGTCGGGGACAGGGGATCAGCGACTATGGCTACACCTTC
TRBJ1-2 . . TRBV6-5 CASSSGRAVGYGYTF TGTGCCAGCAGTTCAGGCAGGGCCGTAGGCTATGGCTACACCTTC
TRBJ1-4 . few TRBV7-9 CASSPILGRDNEKLFF TGTGCCAGCAGCCCCATTTTAGGGAGGGATAATGAAAAACTGTTTTTT
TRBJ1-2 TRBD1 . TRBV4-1 CASSLGGTGVQNYGYTF TGCGCCAGCAGCCTTGGAGGGACAGGGGTCCAAAACTATGGCTACACCTTC
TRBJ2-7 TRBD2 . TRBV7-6 CASSLGASGVYEQYF TGTGCCAGCAGCTTAGGTGCTAGCGGGGTTTACGAGCAGTACTTC
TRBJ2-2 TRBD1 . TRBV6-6 CASSPTTGPGELFF TGTGCCAGCAGTCCAACGACAGGGCCCGGGGAGCTGTTTTTT
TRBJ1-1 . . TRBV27 CASSLTPGTEAFF TGTGCCAGCAGTTTAACTCCGGGGACTGAAGCTTTCTTT
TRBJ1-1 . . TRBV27 CASSLSIIPGTEAFF TGTGCCAGCAGTTTATCGATAATTCCGGGCACTGAAGCTTTCTTT
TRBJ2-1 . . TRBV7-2 CASSFNSQQFF TGTGCCAGCAGCTTTAATAGTCAGCAGTTCTTC
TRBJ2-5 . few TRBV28 CASSRLDSQYQETQYF TGTGCCAGCAGTCGATTGGACAGCCAATACCAAGAGACCCAGTACTTC
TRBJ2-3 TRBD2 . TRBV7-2 CASSGTTSTDTQYF TGTGCCAGCAGCGGGACTACTAGCACAGATACGCAGTATTTT
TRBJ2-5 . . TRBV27 CASSLQGRRETQYF TGTGCCAGCAGCCTACAGGGTAGACGAGAGACCCAGTACTTC
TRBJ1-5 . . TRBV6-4 CASSASTDQPQHF TGTGCCAGCAGTGCATCTACCGATCAGCCCCAGCATTTT
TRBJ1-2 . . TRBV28 CASSSDRYGYTF TGTGCCAGCAGTTCGGACAGATATGGCTACACCTTC
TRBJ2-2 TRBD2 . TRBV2 CASSGGKRASGANTGELFF TGTGCCAGCAGTGGTGGTAAACGGGCTAGCGGGGCGAACACCGGGGAGCTGTTTTTT
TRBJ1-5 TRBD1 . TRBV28 CASSSMDRLLTPQHF TGTGCCAGCAGCTCAATGGACAGGCTCCTTACGCCCCAGCATTTT
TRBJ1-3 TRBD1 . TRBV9 CASSARQGLIVSGNTIYF TGTGCCAGCAGCGCCCGACAGGGCCTTATCGTCTCTGGAAACACCATATATTTT
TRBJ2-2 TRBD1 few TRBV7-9 CASSSGQATGELFF TGTGCCAGCAGCTCGGGACAGGCGACCGGGGAGCTGTTTTTT
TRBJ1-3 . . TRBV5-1 CASSLEQGGNTIYF TGCGCCAGCAGCTTGGAACAGGGTGGAAACACCATATATTTT
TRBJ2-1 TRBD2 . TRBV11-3 CASSSGASGRTGEQFF TGTGCCAGCAGCTCTGGGGCTAGCGGGAGAACGGGTGAGCAGTTCTTC
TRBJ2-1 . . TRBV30 CAWSVLSIEQVF TGTGCCTGGAGTGTACTTAGTATCGAGCAGGTCTTC
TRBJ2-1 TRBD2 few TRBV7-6 CASSSPSEASGHNEQFF TGTGCCAGCAGCTCCCCCTCAGAGGCTAGCGGGCACAATGAGCAGTTCTTC
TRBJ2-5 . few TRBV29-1 CSVELGGETQYF TGCAGCGTTGAATTGGGGGGAGAGACCCAGTACTTC
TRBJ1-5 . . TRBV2 CASTIGRGNQPQHF TGTGCCAGCACCATCGGGCGGGGGAATCAGCCCCAGCATTTT
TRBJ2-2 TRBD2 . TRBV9 CASSVGLAGVTGELFF TGTGCCAGCAGCGTAGGACTAGCGGGGGTGACCGGGGAGCTGTTTTTT